Below are 28 T cell receptor beta chains sequenced from a single sample in a study of blood T cell repertoires in COVID-19. Produced via immunoSEQ multiplex PCR; TCRdb's table is partial and in-frame only. Among about 240,000 clones listed, roughly 80% were seen once. Sequencing was done on a sample of peripheral blood. These receptors all come from a woman between 18 and 29 years old with acute or convalescent COVID-19.

The table lists this clone with a few counts. The genes are TRBV2 and TRBJ1-5; TRBD1 matches 8 bases. V shed 6 bases and J 5 bases; nucleotides not matched to a gene: 9. Germline CDR1 SNHLY, CDR2 FYNNEI. CDR3 size: 15 residues. Written as DNA, the CDR3 is TGTGCCAGCAGGGCGGACAGGGTTGGCGATCAGCCCCAGCATTTT. Amino acids: CASRADRVGDQPQHF.

The rearrangement uses TRBV28 and TRBJ2-7; 7 nucleotides line up with TRBD1. V shed 1 base, J shed 10 bases, and the junction held 7 bases outside the gene matches. The CDR3 covers 13 residues. Per germline, CDR1 MDHEN and CDR2 SYDVKM. The CDR3 region is CASSLSVTGAQYF. CDR3 DNA sequence: TGTGCCAGCAGTTTATCGGTTACAGGGGCCCAGTACTTC.

The chain uses TRBV15 and TRBJ1-1; D gene ambiguous. The CDR3 has 14 amino acids. Germline V CDR1 and CDR2: LNHNV, YYDKDF (reference sequence). The V and J ends lost 6 bases and 1 base respectively, with 12 bases between them. The CDR3: CATSLTRGNTEAFF. CDR3 in DNA: TGTGCCACCAGTTTGACTAGAGGGAACACTGAAGCTTTCTTT.

The rearrangement links TRBV28 to TRBJ2-1, with TRBD2 matching over 7 bases. The CDR3 is 14 residues long. The trim removed 6 bases at V and 9 bases at J, leaving 11 bases unmatched. Germline V gene data show CDR1 as MDHEN and CDR2 as SYDVKM. CDR3 coding DNA: TGTGCCAGCAGCCCAAGGGGAGGGATGGGTGAGCAGTTCTTC. Encoded protein: CASSPRGGMGEQFF.

The CDR3 here is CASSSGTRELYFPGYTF. The CDR3 DNA follows: TGTGCCAGCAGCTCGGGAACGCGGGAGCTTTACTTTCCTGGCTACACCTTC. The chain uses TRBV7-9 and TRBJ1-2, with D unclear. The CDR3 has 17 residues. Trimming removed 4 bases from V and 7 bases from J, with 25 bases in between. Germline CDR1 and CDR2: SEHNR and FQNEAQ (reference sequence). Variable domain in full (rest from reference TRBV7-9 and TRBJ1-2): DTGVSQNPRHKITKRGQNVTFRCDPISEHNRLYWYRQTLGQGPEFLTYFQNEAQLEKSRLLSDRFSAERPKGSFSTLEIQRTEQGDSAMYLCASSSGTRELYFPGYTFGSGTRLTVV.

The gene calls are TRBV18 and TRBJ1-1; D remains ambiguous. The V end was cut by 2 bases, the J end by 2 bases, with 3 bases between. Germline loops: CDR1 KGHSH, CDR2 LQKENI. This CDR3 spans 12 amino acids. CDR3 sequence reads: CASSPTNTEAFF. The CDR3 DNA reads as TGTGCCAGCTCACCAACTAACACTGAAGCTTTCTTT.

The rearrangement links TRBV28 to TRBJ1-1; 8 bases are a match to TRBD1. Trimming removed 5 bases from V and 1 base from J; junction bases left unmatched: 6. This CDR3 spans 15 amino acids. Germline V gene data show CDR1 as MDHEN and CDR2 as SYDVKM. CDR3 in DNA: TGTGCCAGCAGTGTCCTCGGGACAGGGAACACTGAAGCTTTCTTT. Protein sequence: CASSVLGTGNTEAFF. The full variable domain, rest sourced from reference TRBV28 and TRBJ1-1, is DVKVTQSSRYLVKRTGEKVFLECVQDMDHENMFWYRQDPGLGLRLIYFSYDVKMKEKGDIPEGYSVSREKKERFSLILESASTNQTSMYLCASSVLGTGNTEAFFGQGTRLTVV.

The chain couples TRBV6-5 to TRBJ1-4; the D gene is possibly TRBD1 (5 bases). Germline V gives CDR1 MNHEY, CDR2 SVGAGI. V was shortened by 6 bases and J by 8 bases, with 19 bases between the two germline ends. There are 15 residues in the CDR3. CDR3 sequence: CASSLYPGRGEKLFF. CDR3 bases: TGTGCCAGCAGCCTTTATCCGGGCCGGGGGGAAAAACTGTTTTTT.

The gene calls are TRBV29-1 and TRBJ2-1; no firm D call. From germline, CDR1 is SQVTM and CDR2 ANQGSEA. V lost 4 bases to trimming and J lost 9 bases, with 10 bases between them. CDR3 length: 11 residues. CDR3 sequence (DNA): TGCAGCGTTGTTGCGGCCCCTGAGCAGTTCTTC. Protein sequence: CSVVAAPEQFF.

V gene TRBV5-1 combines with J gene TRBJ2-2; possibly TRBD2 for D (5 bases). The V and J ends lost 0 bases and 3 bases respectively, with 12 bases between them. This CDR3 region has 16 residues. CDR1 SGHRS and CDR2 YFSETQ come from the germline V gene. CDR3 loop: CASSLAAGGYTGELFF. For the CDR3, the DNA is TGCGCCAGCAGCTTGGCGGCGGGCGGATACACCGGGGAGCTGTTTTTT.

The V gene is TRBV5-4, the J gene TRBJ2-1; the D is unclear. The length of the CDR3 is 17 residues. The V gene lost 0 bases and the J gene lost 4 bases, with 17 bases spanning the gap. Germline CDR1 and CDR2: SGHNT and YYREEE (reference sequence). CDR3 region: CASSLVGFGGDYNEQFF. The DNA for the CDR3 is TGTGCCAGCAGCTTGGTCGGCTTCGGTGGAGATTACAATGAGCAGTTCTTC.

This CDR3 is CASSAGTSGGPADTQYF. The CDR3 DNA reads TGTGCCAGCAGCGCCGGGACTAGCGGGGGACCGGCAGATACGCAGTATTTT. V usage is TRBV6-2 or TRBV6-3 and J usage is TRBJ2-3; 14 positions agree with TRBD2. With 6 bases clipped from V and 4 bases from J, the junction kept 9 bases outside the gene matches. From germline, CDR1 is MNHEY and CDR2 SVGEGT. The CDR3 loop spans 17 amino acids.

The gene calls are TRBV29-1 and TRBJ2-7, with D maybe TRBD1 (5 bases). Germline V gene lookup returns CDR1 SQVTM and CDR2 ANQGSEA. The CDR3 spans 15 residues. V lost 1 base, J lost 2 bases, and 15 bases lay in between. The CDR3 DNA sequence: TGCAGCGTTGAAGTTTGGTCTCGGACACCCTACGAGCAGTACTTC. Translation gives CSVEVWSRTPYEQYF.

This rearrangement joins TRBV7-2 to TRBJ2-1; 9 positions match TRBD2. Germline CDR1 is SGHTA and CDR2 is FQGNSA. Trimming at V came to 5 bases and at J to 8 bases, leaving 10 bases not matched to a gene. The CDR3 has 15 amino acids. The CDR3 bases are TGTGCCAGCAGCCCGGGGGCGGGAGGGCCCGATGAGCAGTTCTTC. It is translated as CASSPGAGGPDEQFF.

The rearrangement joins TRBV5-1 to TRBJ2-2, with D tentatively TRBD1 (6 bases). Germline V lookup: CDR1 SGHRS, CDR2 YFSETQ. The CDR3 sequence is 16 residues long. V lost 3 bases, J lost 1 base, and 13 bases lay in between. CDR3 sequence: CASSSQGSGNTGELFF. The DNA of the CDR3 is TGCGCCAGCAGCTCACAGGGTTCTGGGAACACCGGGGAGCTGTTTTTT.

The chain is built from TRBV18 and TRBJ2-3; 9 nucleotides align to TRBD2. Germline CDR1 KGHSH, CDR2 LQKENI. The CDR3 totals 14 residues. V lost 3 bases, J lost 4 bases, and 2 bases stayed unmatched. For the CDR3, the DNA is TGTGCCAGCTCACCTAGCGGGAGCGCAGATACGCAGTATTTT. It encodes CASSPSGSADTQYF.

This clone was seen only once. The chain joins TRBV18 to TRBJ2-7, with D perhaps matching TRBD1 (6 bases). V was trimmed by 5 bases and J by 0 bases, leaving 11 bases between them. The germline CDR1 and CDR2 sequences are KGHSH and LQKENI. The CDR3 is made up of 14 amino acids. In nucleotides, the CDR3 is TGTGCCAGCTCAGCCCGAGGGGGCTCCTACGAGCAGTACTTC. It is translated as CASSARGGSYEQYF.

The V and J genes are TRBV18 and TRBJ2-7; perhaps TRBD2 as D (6 bases). Trimming cost V 6 bases and J 0 bases, with 9 bases left between them. The CDR3 runs 13 residues. CDR1 KGHSH and CDR2 LQKENI come from the germline V gene. In DNA form, the CDR3 reads TGTGCCAGCTCCGGGAGCGACTCCTACGAGCAGTACTTC. Encoded protein: CASSGSDSYEQYF.

V and J are TRBV9 and TRBJ2-1, with TRBD2 matching over 8 bases. V lost 4 bases and J lost 0; bases outside the gene matches: 18. The CDR3 is 20 amino acids. Germline V gene sequence: CDR1 SGDLS, CDR2 YYNGEE. The CDR3 spells CASSSQTSNSGTFSYNEQFF. Written as DNA, the CDR3 is TGTGCCAGCAGCTCACAAACGAGTAATAGCGGGACTTTCTCCTACAATGAGCAGTTCTTC.

This clone was recorded a few times. The chain recombines TRBV28 with TRBJ1-6, with TRBD1 matching over 7 bases. V dropped 5 bases and J dropped 7; count of bases not matched to a gene: 11. The CDR3 covers 16 residues. Germline CDR1 is MDHEN and CDR2 is SYDVKM. CDR3 protein: CASSTPLGTVNSPLHF. The CDR3 coding sequence is TGTGCCAGCAGTACCCCTCTCGGGACAGTGAATTCACCCCTCCACTTT.

This clone has only a few counts. The rearrangement links TRBV5-1 to TRBJ2-7, with D perhaps matching TRBD2 (5 bases). The CDR3 loop spans 15 amino acids. Germline assignment: CDR1 SGHRS and CDR2 YFSETQ. V lost 0 bases and J lost 3, with 13 bases in between. CDR3 residues: CASSLGTPRGYEQYF. DNA for the CDR3: TGCGCCAGCAGCTTGGGGACTCCTCGGGGCTACGAGCAGTACTTC.

The rearrangement links TRBV5-4 to TRBJ2-1; 9 positions agree with TRBD2. Looked up from germline, CDR1 is SGHNT and CDR2 is YYREEE (reference sequence). The CDR3 runs 15 residues. After removal of 0 bases from V and 9 bases from J, the junction contained 7 bases not matched to a gene. The CDR3 here is CASSLVDSGSFEQFF. The CDR3 DNA reads as TGTGCCAGCAGCTTGGTTGATAGCGGGAGTTTTGAGCAGTTCTTC.

This clone was recorded at least ten times. The rearrangement uses TRBV29-1 and TRBJ2-3; D might be TRBD1 (6 bases). V was clipped by 3 bases and J by 3 bases, with 10 bases between them. This CDR3 has 13 amino acids. Per germline, CDR1 SQVTM and CDR2 ANQGSEA. CDR3 nucleotides: TGCAGCGTTGATCAGGGGACAACAGATACGCAGTATTTT. Its translation is CSVDQGTTDTQYF.

J is TRBJ1-6 and V is TRBV14; tentatively, D is TRBD1 (5 bases). Trimming took 4 bases from V and 9 from J, leaving 16 bases between them. The germline CDR1 and CDR2 sequences are SGHDN and FVKESK. This CDR3 has 15 amino acids. CDR3 protein: CASSLTRGGGSPLHF. The CDR3, as DNA: TGTGCCAGCAGCCTCACCCGGGGGGGAGGTTCACCCCTCCACTTT.

DNA of the CDR3: TGCGCCAGCAGCTTGGATAGCGGCAGCTCCTACGAGCAGTACTTC. Translating it yields CASSLDSGSSYEQYF. The V gene is TRBV5-1, the J gene TRBJ2-7; D perhaps matches TRBD2 (6 bases). Germline-derived CDR1 and CDR2 are SGHRS and YFSETQ. This CDR3 has 15 amino acids. Trimming pared 0 bases from V and 0 bases from J, leaving 10 bases between.

The rearrangement joins TRBV4-3 to TRBJ2-2; D is perhaps TRBD1 (6 bases). Germline-derived CDR1 and CDR2 are LGHNA and YSLEER. Trimming cost V 0 bases and J 6 bases, with 11 bases left between them. CDR3 size: 15 residues. CDR3 in DNA: TGCGCCAGCAGCCAAGAACAGGGTCGGTCCGGGGAGCTGTTTTTT. Translation: CASSQEQGRSGELFF.

V and J are TRBV21-1 and TRBJ1-2. TRBV21-1 is listed as a pseudogene. The CDR3 contains 18 residues. The CDR3, as DNA: TGTGCCAGCAGCAAAGCGGGGGGGCGGGGTCCCCGTCCCATTGGCTACACCTTC. Translation gives CASSKAGGRGPRPIGYTF.

The chain links TRBV7-9 to TRBJ2-1; unclear D gene. V was cut by 2 bases and J by 6 bases, with 5 bases left in between. This CDR3 has 12 residues. CDR1 is SEHNR and CDR2 is FQNEAQ in the germline V gene (reference sequence). This CDR3 is CASSLPVNEQFF. The CDR3 region has the DNA TGTGCCAGCAGCTTACCAGTCAATGAGCAGTTCTTC. Together with reference TRBV7-9 and TRBJ2-1, the CDR3 gives the full variable domain: DTGVSQNPRHKITKRGQNVTFRCDPISEHNRLYWYRQTLGQGPEFLTYFQNEAQLEKSRLLSDRFSAERPKGSFSTLEIQRTEQGDSAMYLCASSLPVNEQFFGPGTRLTVL.